This T cell receptor (beta chain) was identified during a study of T cells in Graves' hyperthyroidism and ophthalmopathy. Patients counted as stable if ophthalmopathy did not develop within 18 months. Each diagnosis drew on symptoms, thyroxine, TRAb, thyroid ultrasound and orbital computed tomography findings. The investigators amplified TCR beta CDR3 regions from RNA transcripts. Carried out on the TCR CDR3, a first-round RT-PCR used the HTBI primer set. TCRdb re-called the multiplex PCR reads with MiXCR, one entry per CDR3 protein. The table lists roughly 380,000 distinct CDR3 sequences, around 13% of them singletons. The CDR3 is 15 amino acids. Per germline, CDR1 DFQATT and CDR2 SNEGSKA (reference sequence). Germline trimming cut 0 bases from V and 3 bases from J; bases unmatched to any gene: 4.

This TCR came from a woman aged 60-70 years with Graves' hyperthyroidism. This chain joins TRBV20-1 and TRBJ2-1, with 8 bases identical to TRBD2. The sample consisted of blood. CDR3 residues: CSARDSSGRYNEQFF. As DNA, the CDR3 is TGCAGTGCTAGAGATTCTAGCGGGCGCTACAATGAGCAGTTCTTC.